This T cell receptor beta chain was captured by sequencing in a study of cytotoxic CD8 clonotypes in ibrutinib-treated CLL. Study-wide background: Responses: some 25 partial, 2 complete; after median approximately 70 months, approximately 15 stayed remitted, 12 progressed. Sample averages reached 255,043 productive templates and approximately 93,000 productive rearrangements.

Germline V gene sequence: CDR1 LGHNA, CDR2 YNFKEQ. V lost 1 base to trimming and J lost 7 bases, with 14 bases between them. This CDR3 contains 15 residues. Whole-study results and caveats: Patients had baseline clonality above age-matched healthy donors, and this clonality moved with circulating CD8+ T-cell counts. Public clonotypes, an uncommon group, contracted or remained stable on treatment.

As concerns this clone: Its antigen is not identified.

Assay: immunoSEQ multiplex PCR; the TCRdb copy retains only in-frame clones and omits some. The data hold about 140,000 clones, with approximately 90% observed a single time. This sequence joins TRBV4-2 and TRBJ1-5; tentative D call: TRBD1 (6 bases). The sequence was collected from a human donor with chronic lymphocytic leukemia. Sample: PBMCs, taken after 12 months of ibrutinib treatment. The CDR3 loop is CASSQGAGDGQPQHF. The CDR3 DNA reads as TGTGCCAGCAGCCAAGGAGCAGGGGACGGACAGCCCCAGCATTTT.